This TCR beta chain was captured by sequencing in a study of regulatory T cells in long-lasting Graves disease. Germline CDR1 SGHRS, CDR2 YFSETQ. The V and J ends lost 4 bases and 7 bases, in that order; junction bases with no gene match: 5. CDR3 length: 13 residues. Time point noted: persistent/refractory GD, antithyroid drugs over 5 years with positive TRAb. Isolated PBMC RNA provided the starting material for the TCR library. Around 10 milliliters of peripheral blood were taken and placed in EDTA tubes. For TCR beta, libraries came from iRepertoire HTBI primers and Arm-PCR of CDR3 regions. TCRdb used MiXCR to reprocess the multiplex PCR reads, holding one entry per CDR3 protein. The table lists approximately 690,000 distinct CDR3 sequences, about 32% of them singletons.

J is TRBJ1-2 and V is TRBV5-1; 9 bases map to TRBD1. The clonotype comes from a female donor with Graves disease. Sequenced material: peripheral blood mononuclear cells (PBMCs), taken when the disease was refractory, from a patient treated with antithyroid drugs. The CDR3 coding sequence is TGCGCCAGCAGCGGGACAGGGACTACTGGCTACACCTTC. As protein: CASSGTGTTGYTF.